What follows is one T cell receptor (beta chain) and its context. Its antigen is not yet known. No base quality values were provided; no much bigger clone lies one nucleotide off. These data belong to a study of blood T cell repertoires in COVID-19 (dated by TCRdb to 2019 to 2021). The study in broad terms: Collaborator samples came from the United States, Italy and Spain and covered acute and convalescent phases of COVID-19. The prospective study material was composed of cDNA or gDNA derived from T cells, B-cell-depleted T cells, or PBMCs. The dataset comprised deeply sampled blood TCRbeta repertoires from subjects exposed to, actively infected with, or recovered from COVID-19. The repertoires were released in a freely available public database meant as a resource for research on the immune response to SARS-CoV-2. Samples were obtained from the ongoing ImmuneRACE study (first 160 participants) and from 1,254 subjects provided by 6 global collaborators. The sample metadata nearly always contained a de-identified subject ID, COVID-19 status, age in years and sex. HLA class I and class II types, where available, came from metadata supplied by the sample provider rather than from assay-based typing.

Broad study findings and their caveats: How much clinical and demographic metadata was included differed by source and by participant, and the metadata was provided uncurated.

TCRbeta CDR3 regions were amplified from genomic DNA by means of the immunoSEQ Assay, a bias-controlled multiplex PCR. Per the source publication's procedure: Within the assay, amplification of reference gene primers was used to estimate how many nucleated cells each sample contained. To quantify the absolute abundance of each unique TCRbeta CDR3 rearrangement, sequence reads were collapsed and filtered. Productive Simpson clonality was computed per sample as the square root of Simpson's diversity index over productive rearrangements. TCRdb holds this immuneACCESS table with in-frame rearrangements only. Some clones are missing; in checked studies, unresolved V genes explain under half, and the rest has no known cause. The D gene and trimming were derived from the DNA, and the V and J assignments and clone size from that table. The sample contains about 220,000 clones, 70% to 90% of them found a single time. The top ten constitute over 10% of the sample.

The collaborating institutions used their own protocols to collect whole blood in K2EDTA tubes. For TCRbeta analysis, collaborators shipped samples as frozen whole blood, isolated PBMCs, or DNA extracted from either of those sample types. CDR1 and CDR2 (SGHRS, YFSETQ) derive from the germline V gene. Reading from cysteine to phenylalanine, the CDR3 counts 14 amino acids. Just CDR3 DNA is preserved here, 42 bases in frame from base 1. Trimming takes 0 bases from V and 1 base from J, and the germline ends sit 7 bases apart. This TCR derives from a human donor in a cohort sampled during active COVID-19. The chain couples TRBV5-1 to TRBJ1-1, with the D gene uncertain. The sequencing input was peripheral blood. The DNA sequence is TGCGCCAGCAGCTTGGGGGGAGCGAACACTGAAGCTTTCTTT. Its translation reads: CASSLGGANTEAFF.